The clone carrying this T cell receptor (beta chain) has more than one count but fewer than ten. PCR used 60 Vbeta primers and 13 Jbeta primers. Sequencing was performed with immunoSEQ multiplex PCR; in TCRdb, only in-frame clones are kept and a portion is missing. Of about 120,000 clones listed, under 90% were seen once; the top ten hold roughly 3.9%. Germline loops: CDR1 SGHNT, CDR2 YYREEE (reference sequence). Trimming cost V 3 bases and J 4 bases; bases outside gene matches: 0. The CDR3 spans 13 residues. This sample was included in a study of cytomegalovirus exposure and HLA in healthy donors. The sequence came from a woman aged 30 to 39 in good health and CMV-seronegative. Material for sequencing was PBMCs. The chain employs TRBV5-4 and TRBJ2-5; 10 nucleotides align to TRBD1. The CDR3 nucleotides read TGTGCCAGCAGCTGGGACAGGGGAGAGACCCAGTACTTC. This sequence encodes CASSWDRGETQYF.